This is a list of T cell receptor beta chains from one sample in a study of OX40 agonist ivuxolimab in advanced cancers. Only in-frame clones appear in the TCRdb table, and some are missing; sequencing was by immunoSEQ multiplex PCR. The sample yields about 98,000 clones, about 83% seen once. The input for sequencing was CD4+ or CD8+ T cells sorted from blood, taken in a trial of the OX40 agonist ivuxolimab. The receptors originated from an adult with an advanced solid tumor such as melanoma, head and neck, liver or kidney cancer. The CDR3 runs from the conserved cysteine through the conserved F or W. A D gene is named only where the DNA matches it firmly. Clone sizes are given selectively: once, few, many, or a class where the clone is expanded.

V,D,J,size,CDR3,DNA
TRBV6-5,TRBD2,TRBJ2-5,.,CASSARGGLWETQYF,TGTGCCAGCAGCGCTCGGGGGGGGCTGTGGGAGACCCAGTACTTC
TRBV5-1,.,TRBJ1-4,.,CASSPSPDEKLFF,TGCGCCAGCAGTCCCAGCCCCGATGAAAAACTGTTTTTT
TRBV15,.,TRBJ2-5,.,CATSKVTEAQETQYF,TGTGCCACCAGCAAAGTCACTGAGGCCCAAGAGACCCAGTACTTC
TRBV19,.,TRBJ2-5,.,CASSENTGETQYF,TGTGCCAGTAGTGAAAATACAGGGGAGACCCAGTACTTC
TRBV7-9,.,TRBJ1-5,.,CASSRGNGRDSNQPQHF,TGTGCCAGCAGTCGGGGTAACGGAAGAGATAGCAATCAGCCCCAGCATTTT
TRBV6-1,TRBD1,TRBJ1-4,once,CASSVGTAAGNEKLFF,TGTGCCAGCAGTGTCGGGACAGCTGCTGGTAATGAAAAACTGTTTTTT
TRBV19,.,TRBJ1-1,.,CASSRVGDTEAFF,TGTGCCAGTAGTCGAGTGGGGGACACTGAAGCTTTCTTT
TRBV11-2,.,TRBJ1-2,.,CASSLDGLRLYGYTF,TGTGCCAGCAGCTTAGATGGGTTGAGACTCTATGGCTACACCTTC
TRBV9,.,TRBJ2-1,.,CASSVEGRGDEQFF,TGTGCCAGCAGCGTAGAGGGGAGGGGGGATGAGCAGTTCTTC
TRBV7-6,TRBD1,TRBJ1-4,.,CASSRTGADEKLFF,TGTGCCAGCAGCCGGACAGGGGCGGATGAAAAACTGTTTTTT
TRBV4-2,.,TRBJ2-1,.,CASSHEDNEQFF,TGTGCCAGCAGCCACGAGGACAATGAGCAGTTCTTC